Given below is one T cell receptor beta chain in context. The data were obtained in a study of blood T cell repertoires in COVID-19. Assay used: immunoSEQ multiplex PCR; TCRdb lists only in-frame clones, some missing. The table records fewer than 130,000 clones, about 80% of them present only once. This CDR3 spans 18 amino acids. The V and J ends lost 1 base and 0 bases, in that order; junction bases with no gene match: 10. The germline V gene has CDR1 SGHTA and CDR2 FQGNSA. The chain links TRBV7-2 to TRBJ2-3; 7 bases agree with TRBD2. The clonotype originates from a woman over 75 with active or convalescent COVID-19. The sequencing sample was made of peripheral blood. CDR3 sequence (DNA): TGTGCCAGCAGCTTAGAGGCTAGCGGTCCTCTAAGCACAGATACGCAGTATTTT. This codes for CASSLEASGPLSTDTQYF.